Following are 13 T cell receptor beta chains from one sample sequenced in a study of shared clonotypes between healthy human individuals. Repertoires were generated with immunoSEQ multiplex PCR, while TCRdb's copy carries only in-frame clones and drops some. The sample records about 770,000 clones, 72% being singletons. The sample was memory CD4+ T cells sorted from blood. The subset is: CD45RA-negative fraction. These receptors were obtained from a woman aged 25-40 years in good health.

This chain links TRBV5-4 with TRBJ1-2, with a weak D call TRBD1 (6 bases). The CDR3 extends over 14 amino acids. Deletions cut 2 bases from V and 5 bases from J, with 13 bases between. Germline V lookup: CDR1 SGHNT, CDR2 YYREEE (reference sequence). CDR3 bases: TGTGCCAGCAGCTTTCCCGGGACAAAATATGGCTACACCTTC. Translation gives CASSFPGTKYGYTF.

The chain recombines TRBV7-9 with TRBJ2-6; 10 bases align to TRBD2. Germline assignment: CDR1 SEHNR and CDR2 FQNEAQ (reference sequence). V shed 1 base, J shed 2 bases, and the junction held 5 bases outside the gene matches. CDR3 length: 18 amino acids. CDR3 DNA sequence: TGTGCCAGCAGCTTAGGAAGAGCGGGAGGGCCTGGGGCCAACGTCCTGACTTTC. Translated, it gives CASSLGRAGGPGANVLTF.

This clone was seen once. The J gene is TRBJ2-1, the V gene TRBV27; D gene ambiguous. Trimming removed 3 bases from V and 0 bases from J, with 12 bases in between. CDR1 is MNHEY, CDR2 SMNVEV, per germline (reference sequence). The CDR3 loop spans 16 amino acids. The CDR3 reads CASSFNYLSSYNEQFF. DNA of the CDR3: TGTGCCAGCAGTTTTAACTACCTAAGCTCCTACAATGAGCAGTTCTTC.

This clone was detected only once. The chain carries TRBV19 and TRBJ1-4; the D gene is possibly TRBD1 (5 bases). The V end lost 6 bases, the J end lost 8 bases, and 16 bases lay between the germline ends. The germline gives CDR1 LNHDA, CDR2 SQIVND (reference sequence). This CDR3 spans 14 amino acids. The CDR3 region is CASSRWGSMEKLFF. The CDR3 DNA is TGTGCCAGTAGCCGATGGGGGTCCATGGAAAAACTGTTTTTT.

The gene calls are TRBV18 and TRBJ2-5; the match to TRBD1 covers 8 bases. The CDR3 runs 15 residues. V shed 2 bases and J 5 bases; nucleotides not matched to a gene: 7. Germline assignment: CDR1 KGHSH and CDR2 LQKENI. Here the CDR3 DNA reads TGTGCCAGCTCACCAACCAGACAGGGGTCGGAGACCCAGTACTTC. This sequence encodes CASSPTRQGSETQYF.

This chain connects TRBV28 to TRBJ2-7; TRBD2 matches 13 bases. The CDR3 runs to 16 residues. Germline V gives CDR1 MDHEN, CDR2 SYDVKM. The junction had 6 bases not matched to a gene; V was cut back by 5 bases and J by 2 bases. The CDR3 nucleotides read TGTGCCAGCAGTCTCGGGACTAGCGGGATCCCCTACGAGCAGTACTTC. Translated: CASSLGTSGIPYEQYF.

This clone showed up many times. Within the sample, other DNA sequences also encode this same CDR3. The chain uses TRBV5-1 and TRBJ2-1; 12 nucleotides line up with TRBD2. The germline V gene encodes CDR1 SGHRS and CDR2 YFSETQ. The V gene end was trimmed by 4 bases and the J gene end by 7 bases; junction bases not matched to a gene: 3. The CDR3 is 14 amino acids. CDR3 in DNA: TGCGCCAGCAGCCCAGGGACTAGCGGGAATGAGCAGTTCTTC. Translated, it gives CASSPGTSGNEQFF.

The V gene is TRBV28, the J gene TRBJ2-1; 9 nucleotides line up with TRBD2. This CDR3 has 15 residues. The V segment lost 3 bases and the J segment 7 bases; nucleotides outside the gene matches: 7. Per the germline V gene, CDR1 is MDHEN and CDR2 is SYDVKM. The CDR3 sequence is CASSFRAGGKNEQFF. CDR3 sequence (DNA): TGTGCCAGCAGTTTCAGGGCGGGAGGGAAGAATGAGCAGTTCTTC. Variable domain in full (rest from reference TRBV28 and TRBJ2-1): DVKVTQSSRYLVKRTGEKVFLECVQDMDHENMFWYRQDPGLGLRLIYFSYDVKMKEKGDIPEGYSVSREKKERFSLILESASTNQTSMYLCASSFRAGGKNEQFFGPGTRLTVL.

A few counts support this clone. The chain couples TRBV7-9 to TRBJ1-3; possibly TRBD1 for D (6 bases). The CDR3 runs to 14 residues. Germline V gene sequence: CDR1 SEHNR, CDR2 FQNEAQ (reference sequence). V gave up 5 bases and J gave up 8 bases, with 16 bases separating them. CDR3 sequence reads: CASSPGALRDTIYF. For the CDR3, the DNA is TGTGCCAGCAGCCCGGGGGCCCTCCGAGACACCATATATTTT.

V usage is TRBV7-9 and J usage is TRBJ1-2, with 9 bases aligning to TRBD1. J was trimmed by 2 bases and V by 5 bases; bases with no gene match: 3. The CDR3 has 14 amino acids. The germline gives CDR1 SEHNR, CDR2 FQNEAQ (reference sequence). The CDR3 is CASSPDRGNYGYTF. The CDR3 nucleotides are TGTGCCAGCAGCCCCGACAGGGGGAACTATGGCTACACCTTC.

The J gene is TRBJ2-1, the V gene TRBV6-4, with 7 bases identical to TRBD2. CDR1 is MRHNA and CDR2 is SNTAGT in the germline V gene. The length of the CDR3 is 12 residues. Losses at the gene ends were 2 bases for V and 12 bases for J; bases not matched to a gene: 4. CDR3 in amino acids: CASSDTSGVQFF. The CDR3 bases are TGTGCCAGCAGTGACACCAGCGGGGTGCAGTTCTTC.

The J gene is TRBJ2-7, the V gene TRBV25-1, with D possibly matching TRBD1 (8 bases). V was shortened by 9 bases and J by 1 base, with 13 bases between the two germline ends. Germline V CDR1 and CDR2: MGHDK, SYGVNS. The CDR3 is made up of 13 amino acids. CDR3 nucleotide sequence: TGTGCCAGTCACAGGGGGGGATCCTACGAGCAGTACTTC. As protein: CASHRGGSYEQYF.

CDR3 protein: CASSERNVAVRYNEQFF. Here the CDR3 DNA reads TGTGCCAGCAGTGAACGGAACGTCGCGGTCCGTTACAATGAGCAGTTCTTC. The rearrangement joins TRBV2 to TRBJ2-1; D is undetermined. Trimming pared 2 bases from V and 4 bases from J, leaving 18 bases between. This CDR3 region has 17 residues. Germline V gives CDR1 SNHLY, CDR2 FYNNEI.